The sequence of this TCR beta chain was determined in a study of blood T cell repertoires in COVID-19. The protocol was immunoSEQ multiplex PCR, while the TCRdb copy is restricted to in-frame clones and leaves out a portion. In the table there are under 300,000 clones, approximately 90% of which are singletons. V lost 5 bases and J 6 bases, leaving 13 bases between the germline ends. This CDR3 region has 13 residues. Looked up from germline, CDR1 is SEHNR and CDR2 is FQNEAQ (reference sequence). The sequencing sample was made of peripheral blood. This receptor was obtained from a woman aged 40 to 49 who had recovered from COVID-19. The chain has TRBV7-9 and TRBJ1-2, with unresolved D. CDR3 sequence: CASSRQNANGYTF. In nucleotides, the CDR3 is TGTGCCAGCAGCCGCCAAAACGCTAATGGCTACACCTTC.